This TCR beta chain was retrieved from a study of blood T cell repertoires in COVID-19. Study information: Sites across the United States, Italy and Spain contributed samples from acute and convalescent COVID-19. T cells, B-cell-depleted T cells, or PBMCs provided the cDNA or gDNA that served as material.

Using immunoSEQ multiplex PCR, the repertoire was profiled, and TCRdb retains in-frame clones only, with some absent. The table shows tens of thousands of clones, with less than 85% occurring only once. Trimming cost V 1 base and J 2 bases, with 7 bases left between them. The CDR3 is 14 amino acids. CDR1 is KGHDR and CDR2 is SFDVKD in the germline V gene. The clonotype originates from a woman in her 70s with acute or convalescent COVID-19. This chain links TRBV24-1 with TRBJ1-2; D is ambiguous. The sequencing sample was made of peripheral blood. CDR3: CATSDLDGNYGYTF. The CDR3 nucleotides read TGTGCCACCAGTGATTTAGACGGGAACTATGGCTACACCTTC.